The clone carrying this TCR beta chain has a single count. This record comes from a study of shared clonotypes between healthy human individuals. The J segment lost 8 bases and the V segment lost 2 bases, leaving 5 bases of the junction unmatched. This CDR3 contains 14 residues. Germline values: CDR1 MNHEY, CDR2 SVGAGI. Some clones are missing from TCRdb's copy, which holds only in-frame ones; the method was immunoSEQ multiplex PCR. The sample carries about 2.4 million clones, approximately 93% recorded once. V usage is TRBV6-5 and J usage is TRBJ1-2; 10 positions match TRBD1. The source material was naive CD4+ T cells from PBMCs. Subset noted: CD45RA+ positively selected. The clonotype originates from a man aged 18 to 29 in good health. Some clones in this sample may be carry-over from other donors' samples. The CDR3, as DNA: TGTGCCAGCAGTTACGGGGGACAGGGGAGCGGCTACACCTTC. Its protein product is CASSYGGQGSGYTF.